Listed below are T cell receptor beta chains from one sample, sequenced in a study of blood T cell repertoires in COVID-19. The repertoire was sequenced with immunoSEQ multiplex PCR; TCRdb's copy has only in-frame clones and lacks some. Of roughly 310,000 clones listed, around nine tenths are singletons. The material sequenced was PBMCs or T cells enriched from blood (not recorded which). The receptors were sampled from a woman between 35 and 50 years old who had recovered from COVID-19. CDR3s include the opening cysteine and the closing phenylalanine or tryptophan. D genes are given only for firm matches. Part of the rows lack a size; the others show once, few, many or a class for expanded clones.

V gene,J gene,clone size,D gene,CDR3 protein,CDR3 DNA
TRBV2,TRBJ2-1,-,TRBD2,CASSGRLADNEQFF,TGTGCCAGCAGTGGAAGACTAGCGGACAATGAGCAGTTCTTC
TRBV6-4,TRBJ2-5,-,-,CASSILRDGPRTQYF,TGTGCCAGCAGCATATTGCGGGACGGGCCACGGACCCAGTACTTC
TRBV11-2,TRBJ1-1,-,TRBD1,CASSTNRGLNTEAFF,TGTGCCAGCAGCACCAACAGGGGGCTGAACACTGAAGCTTTCTTT
TRBV7-9,TRBJ2-1,-,TRBD2,CASSSTGLAGARSYNEQFF,TGTGCCAGCAGCTCGACGGGACTAGCGGGAGCGAGGTCCTACAATGAGCAGTTCTTC
TRBV28,TRBJ2-7,few,-,CASSFLQRQGHYEQYF,TGTGCCAGCAGTTTTCTACAGCGGCAGGGGCACTACGAGCAGTACTTC
TRBV28,TRBJ1-2,-,TRBD1,CASSPNRGGAHYGYTF,TGTGCCAGCAGCCCAAACCGAGGGGGCGCCCACTATGGCTACACCTTC
TRBV12-3/TRBV12-4,TRBJ1-2,few,-,CAIGEQGYYGYTF,TGTGCCATTGGGGAACAGGGCTACTATGGCTACACCTTC
TRBV28,TRBJ1-1,once,-,CASIAAAEAFF,TGTGCCAGCATAGCAGCGGCTGAAGCTTTCTTT
TRBV11-3,TRBJ2-3,-,-,CASSFDFEDTQYF,TGTGCCAGCAGCTTCGACTTCGAAGATACGCAGTATTTT
TRBV2,TRBJ1-1,-,-,CAGSIGGNAEAFF,TGTGCCGGAAGCATCGGGGGTAACGCTGAAGCTTTCTTT
TRBV7-8,TRBJ2-1,-,TRBD1,CASSLSLRGQAYNEQFF,TGTGCCAGCAGCTTAAGCCTCAGGGGACAGGCCTACAATGAGCAGTTCTTC
TRBV27,TRBJ2-1,-,TRBD1,CASSWGQSSYNEQFF,TGTGCCAGCAGTTGGGGACAGAGCTCCTACAATGAGCAGTTCTTC
TRBV2,TRBJ2-3,once,-,CASSELSDRGDTQYF,TGTGCCAGCAGTGAGCTCTCGGACCGGGGAGATACGCAGTATTTT
TRBV11-3,TRBJ2-1,-,-,CASSLASYNEQFF,TGTGCCAGCAGCTTAGCCAGTTACAATGAGCAGTTCTTC
TRBV5-1,TRBJ2-7,-,TRBD1,CASRRGQGSSYEQYF,TGCGCCAGCAGGAGGGGACAGGGGAGCTCCTACGAGCAGTACTTC
TRBV5-1,TRBJ2-7,-,-,CASSLEDYPYEQYF,TGCGCCAGCAGCTTGGAAGACTACCCCTACGAGCAGTACTTC
TRBV7-2,TRBJ1-4,-,-,CASSSGQSEKLFF,TGTGCCAGCAGCTCCGGACAGAGTGAAAAACTGTTTTTT
TRBV19,TRBJ1-3,-,-,CASSKSQTVTGNTIYF,TGTGCCAGTAGTAAATCGCAGACTGTCACTGGAAACACCATATATTTT
TRBV5-1,TRBJ2-1,-,TRBD1,CASSYGQGDNNEQFF,TGCGCCAGCAGTTACGGACAGGGGGACAACAATGAGCAGTTCTTC
TRBV4-1,TRBJ2-1,-,-,CASSQIDPSREQFF,TGCGCCAGCAGCCAGATCGACCCCTCTAGAGAGCAGTTCTTC
TRBV27,TRBJ1-1,once,-,CASSTRQGLRDTEAFF,TGTGCCAGCAGTACCCGTCAGGGGTTAAGGGACACTGAAGCTTTCTTT
TRBV7-3,TRBJ2-5,-,TRBD2,CASSPSGNQETQYF,TGTGCCAGCAGCCCTAGCGGGAACCAAGAGACCCAGTACTTC
TRBV27,TRBJ1-1,once,-,CASSLSGWTEAFF,TGTGCCAGCAGTTTGTCAGGGTGGACTGAAGCTTTCTTT
TRBV9,TRBJ2-7,-,-,CASSVGGNVYEQYF,TGTGCCAGCAGCGTAGGGGGCAACGTATACGAGCAGTACTTC
TRBV9,TRBJ2-1,-,-,CASSVRGPRDLYNEQFF,TGTGCCAGCAGCGTAAGAGGCCCTCGAGACCTCTACAATGAGCAGTTCTTC
TRBV7-9,TRBJ1-2,-,-,CASSEGAYGYTF,TGTGCCAGCAGCGAAGGGGCCTATGGCTACACCTTC
TRBV7-3,TRBJ1-6,-,-,CASSLGGRSPLHF,TGTGCCAGCAGCTTGGGAGGCCGGTCACCCCTCCACTTT
TRBV7-3,TRBJ2-5,-,TRBD2,CASSATSGQETQYF,TGTGCCAGCAGCGCTACTAGCGGCCAAGAGACCCAGTACTTC
TRBV5-1,TRBJ1-1,-,-,CASSGTGTPNTEAFF,TGCGCCAGCAGCGGTACCGGGACACCGAACACTGAAGCTTTCTTT
TRBV19,TRBJ2-7,-,-,CASSIQAGYEQYF,TGTGCCAGTAGTATCCAAGCAGGCTACGAGCAGTACTTC
TRBV10-1,TRBJ2-1,-,TRBD2,CASSIAGYNEQFF,TGCGCCAGCAGCATAGCGGGATACAATGAGCAGTTCTTC
TRBV11-2,TRBJ2-5,-,TRBD1,CASSPGTALQETQYF,TGTGCCAGCAGCCCCGGGACAGCACTCCAAGAGACCCAGTACTTC